The source of this TCR beta chain is a study of OX40 agonist ivuxolimab in advanced cancers. About the research overall: Ivuxolimab, which patients received intravenously every 2 weeks, was dosed at 0.01 to 10 mg/kg.

Assay used: immunoSEQ multiplex PCR; TCRdb lists only in-frame clones, some missing. This table has about 83,000 clones, 70% to 90% appearing once. Looked up from germline, CDR1 is SGDLS and CDR2 is YYNGEE. The CDR3 is made up of 15 amino acids. V lost 2 bases, J lost 6 bases, and 10 bases stayed unmatched. The V and J genes are TRBV9 and TRBJ1-1, with 7 bases aligning to TRBD1. This sequence was found in an adult with an advanced solid tumor such as melanoma, head and neck, liver or kidney cancer. Material: CD4+ or CD8+ T cells sorted from blood, obtained in a trial of the OX40 agonist ivuxolimab. The CDR3 DNA sequence: TGTGCCAGCAGCGTCGACACAGGGGACGGGGCTGAAGCTTTCTTT. This translates into CASSVDTGDGAEAFF. Full variable domain (remainder filled in from reference TRBV9 and TRBJ1-1): DSGVTQTPKHLITATGQRVTLRCSPRSGDLSVYWYQQSLDQGLQFLIQYYNGEERAKGNILERFSAQQFPDLHSELNLSSLELGDSALYFCASSVDTGDGAEAFFGQGTRLTVV.